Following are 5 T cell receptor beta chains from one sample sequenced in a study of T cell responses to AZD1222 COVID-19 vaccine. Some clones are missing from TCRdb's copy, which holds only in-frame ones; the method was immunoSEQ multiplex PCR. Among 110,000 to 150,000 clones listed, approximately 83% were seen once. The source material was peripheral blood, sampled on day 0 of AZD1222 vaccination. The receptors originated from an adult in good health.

The DNA of the CDR3 is TGTGCCAGCAGTGAAGTGGCTGGGGCCAACGTCCTGACTTTC. Its protein product is CASSEVAGANVLTF. The V gene is TRBV2, the J gene TRBJ2-6, with D unclear. CDR1 SNHLY and CDR2 FYNNEI come from the germline V gene. V was trimmed by 1 base and J by 2 bases, leaving 3 bases between them. The CDR3 totals 14 residues.

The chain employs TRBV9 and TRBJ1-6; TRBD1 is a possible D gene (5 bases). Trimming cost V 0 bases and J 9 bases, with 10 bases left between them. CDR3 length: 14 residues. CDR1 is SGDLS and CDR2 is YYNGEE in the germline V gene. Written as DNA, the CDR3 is TGTGCCAGCAGCGTAGCTGGGACTCGTTCACCCCTCCACTTT. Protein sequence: CASSVAGTRSPLHF.

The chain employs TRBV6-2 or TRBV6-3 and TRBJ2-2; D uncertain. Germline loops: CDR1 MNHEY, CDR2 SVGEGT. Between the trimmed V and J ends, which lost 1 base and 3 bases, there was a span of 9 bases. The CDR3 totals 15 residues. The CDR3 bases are TGTGCCAGCAGTTACTGGCCTGCCTACACCGGGGAGCTGTTTTTT. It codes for CASSYWPAYTGELFF.

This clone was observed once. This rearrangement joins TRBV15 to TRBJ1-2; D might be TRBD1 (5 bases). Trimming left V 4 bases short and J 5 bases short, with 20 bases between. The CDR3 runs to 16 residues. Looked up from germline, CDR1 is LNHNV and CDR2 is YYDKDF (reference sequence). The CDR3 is CATSTGGDRNWYGYTF. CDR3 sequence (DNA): TGTGCCACCAGCACCGGGGGAGACAGAAATTGGTATGGCTACACCTTC.

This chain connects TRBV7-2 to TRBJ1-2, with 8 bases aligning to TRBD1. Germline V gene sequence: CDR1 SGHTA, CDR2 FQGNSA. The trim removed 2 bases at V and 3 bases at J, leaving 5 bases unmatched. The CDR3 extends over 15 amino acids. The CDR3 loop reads CASSLSQGAYYGYTF. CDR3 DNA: TGTGCCAGCAGCTTAAGTCAGGGGGCTTACTATGGCTACACCTTC.